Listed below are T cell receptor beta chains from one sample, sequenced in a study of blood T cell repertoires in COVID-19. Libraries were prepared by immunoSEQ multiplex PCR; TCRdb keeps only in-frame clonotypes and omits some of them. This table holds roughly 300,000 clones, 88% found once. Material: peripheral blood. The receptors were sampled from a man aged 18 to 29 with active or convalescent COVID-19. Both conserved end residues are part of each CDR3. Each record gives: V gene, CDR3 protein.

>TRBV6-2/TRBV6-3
CASSYSPGQREETQYF
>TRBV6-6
CASGTVLGTEAFF
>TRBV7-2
CASSSAGLNNNEQFF
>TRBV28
CASSHTGTGMGETQYF
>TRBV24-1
CATRARRGNCNQPQHF
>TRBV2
CASIAGSSTDTQYF
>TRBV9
CASSKRGEITDTQYF
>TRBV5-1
CASSSGTNTGELFF
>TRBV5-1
CASSLAVLAGTYNEQFF
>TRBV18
CASSRVAGGNFPSSYNEQFF
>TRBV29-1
CSVGTGGKDGYTF
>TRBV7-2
CASSLPDNEQFF
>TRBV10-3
CAISGTGGAGSQDGTQYF
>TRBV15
CATSRAGGYNEQFF
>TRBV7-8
CATMDTDPYEQYF
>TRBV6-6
CATSTGAGELFF
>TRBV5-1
CASSPTGLEETQYF
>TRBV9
CASSVGQGGYGYTF
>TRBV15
CATSSPRTGTKLDEQYF
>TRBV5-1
CASMPPGQTNYNEQFF
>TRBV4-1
CASSRTGLVETDGYTF
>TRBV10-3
CAISESGGGRNTEAFF